The text below deals with one T cell receptor beta chain. The data derive from a study of blood T cell repertoires in COVID-19. Overall study context: Both acute and convalescent COVID-19 samples were obtained from the United States, Italy and Spain.

In the authors' methods: Estimation of nucleated cell counts relied on the amplification of reference gene primers. Clones were read by immunoSEQ multiplex PCR, and TCRdb kept only the in-frame ones, dropping some. From that table come the V and J calls and clone size; the DNA was used to work out D and trimming. Found here are about 140,000 clones, 84% of them singletons; the top ten hold 3% to 4%. Recruits, aged about 18 to 89 years, lived in 20 to 30 US areas. Cohorts were determined from participant-reported clinical history. V lost 9 bases and J 3 bases, leaving 12 bases between the germline ends. Germline V gene data show CDR1 as SGHNT and CDR2 as YYREEE (reference sequence). CDR3 size: 13 residues.

The sample comprised PBMCs or T cells enriched from blood (not recorded which). The clonotype originates from a woman aged 45-60 years with acute COVID-19. V and J are TRBV5-4 and TRBJ1-4; TRBD1 is a possible D gene (5 bases). The CDR3, as DNA: TGTGCCATCGGGGGGGATGCTAATGAAAAACTGTTTTTT. This sequence encodes CAIGGDANEKLFF.